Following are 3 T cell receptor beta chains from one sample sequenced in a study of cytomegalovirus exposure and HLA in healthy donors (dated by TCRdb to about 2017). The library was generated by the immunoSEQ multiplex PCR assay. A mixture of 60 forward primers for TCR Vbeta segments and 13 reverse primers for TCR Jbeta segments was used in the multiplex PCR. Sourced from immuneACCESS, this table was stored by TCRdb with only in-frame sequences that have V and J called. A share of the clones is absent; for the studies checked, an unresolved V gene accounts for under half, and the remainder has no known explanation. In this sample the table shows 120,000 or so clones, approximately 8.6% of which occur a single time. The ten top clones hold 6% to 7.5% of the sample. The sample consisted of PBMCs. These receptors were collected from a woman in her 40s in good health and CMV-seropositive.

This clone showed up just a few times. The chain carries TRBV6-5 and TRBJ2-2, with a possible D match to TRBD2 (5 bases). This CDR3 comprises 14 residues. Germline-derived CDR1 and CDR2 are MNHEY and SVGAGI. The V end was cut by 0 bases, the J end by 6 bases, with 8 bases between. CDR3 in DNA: TGTGCCAGCAGTTACTCGAGAGGGTCCGGGGAGCTGTTTTTT. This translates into CASSYSRGSGELFF.

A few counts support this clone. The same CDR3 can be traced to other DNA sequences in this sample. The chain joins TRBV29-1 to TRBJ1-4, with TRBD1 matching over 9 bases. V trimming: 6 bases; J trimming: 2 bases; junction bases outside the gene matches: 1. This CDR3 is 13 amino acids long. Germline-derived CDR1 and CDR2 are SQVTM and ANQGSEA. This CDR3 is CSVGQGTNEKLFF. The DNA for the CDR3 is TGCAGCGTCGGACAGGGGACTAATGAAAAACTGTTTTTT. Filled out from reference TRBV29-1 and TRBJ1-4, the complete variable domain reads SAVISQKPSRDICQRGTSLTIQCQVDSQVTMMFWYRQQPGQSLTLIATANQGSEATYESGFVIDKFPISRPNLTFSTLTVSNMSPEDSSIYLCSVGQGTNEKLFFGSGTQLSVL.

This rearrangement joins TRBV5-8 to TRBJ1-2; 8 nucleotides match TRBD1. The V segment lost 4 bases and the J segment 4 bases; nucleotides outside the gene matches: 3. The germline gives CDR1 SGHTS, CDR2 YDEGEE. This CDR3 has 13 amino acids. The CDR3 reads CASSPGQGYGYTF. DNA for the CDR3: TGTGCCAGCAGCCCAGGACAGGGCTATGGCTACACCTTC.